This is a list of T cell receptor beta chains from one sample in a study of OX40 agonist ivuxolimab in advanced cancers. Repertoires were generated with immunoSEQ multiplex PCR, while TCRdb's copy carries only in-frame clones and drops some. The repertoire holds more than 45,000 clones, with 65% to 85% as singletons. This sample comprised CD4+ or CD8+ T cells sorted from blood, obtained in a trial of the OX40 agonist ivuxolimab. The receptor source for this set is an adult with an advanced solid tumor such as melanoma, head and neck, liver or kidney cancer. CDR3s include the opening cysteine and the closing phenylalanine or tryptophan. The order of the fields is V gene, clone size, J gene, D gene, CDR3 protein, CDR3 DNA. The D gene is left open where the match is weak. Part of the rows lack a size; the others show once, few, many or a class for expanded clones.

TRBV18,.,TRBJ2-7,.,CASSPGGQNGEQYF,TGTGCCAGCTCACCGGGGGGACAGAACGGCGAGCAGTACTTC
TRBV19,.,TRBJ2-6,TRBD2,CASSTSGGAGANVLTF,TGTGCCAGTAGCACTAGCGGGGGGGCTGGGGCCAACGTCCTGACTTTC
TRBV9,few,TRBJ2-7,.,CASSSSPGRNEYEQYF,TGTGCCAGCAGCTCGAGCCCGGGGAGGAACGAATACGAGCAGTACTTC
TRBV5-1,.,TRBJ2-7,TRBD1,CASSFLGVGTAIAYEQYF,TGCGCCAGCAGCTTCTTGGGGGTAGGGACAGCAATTGCCTACGAGCAGTACTTC
TRBV5-6,.,TRBJ2-7,.,CASRPAGRTLYEQYF,TGTGCCAGCAGGCCGGCAGGGAGGACCCTCTACGAGCAGTACTTC
TRBV18,.,TRBJ2-2,.,CASSPNAVSGELFF,TGTGCCAGCTCACCCAATGCTGTCTCCGGGGAGCTGTTTTTT
TRBV28,.,TRBJ1-2,.,CASSPLRDGYTF,TGTGCCAGCAGCCCGCTAAGGGACGGCTACACCTTC
TRBV7-6,once,TRBJ2-1,.,CASSLAHGGWNEQFF,TGTGCCAGCAGCTTAGCCCACGGAGGGTGGAATGAGCAGTTCTTC
TRBV6-6,.,TRBJ2-4,.,CASSSSGSRNIQYF,TGTGCCAGCAGTTCCTCAGGGAGTAGAAACATTCAGTACTTC
TRBV29-1,.,TRBJ2-5,.,CSAERGTQYF,TGCAGCGCCGAGCGTGGGACCCAGTACTTC
TRBV9,.,TRBJ2-2,TRBD1,CASSLRDRALVGELFF,TGTGCCAGCAGCCTGCGGGACAGGGCCTTGGTCGGGGAGCTGTTTTTT
TRBV19,.,TRBJ1-2,.,CASSRLQGDEWGYGYTF,TGTGCCAGTAGTAGATTACAGGGAGATGAATGGGGCTATGGCTACACCTTC
TRBV7-2,.,TRBJ2-5,.,CASSPGTREQYF,TGTGCCAGCAGCCCCGGGACCAGGGAGCAGTACTTC
TRBV10-1,.,TRBJ2-2,.,CASSPNVAGRPDTGELFF,TGCGCCAGCAGTCCAAATGTTGCGGGACGGCCCGACACCGGGGAGCTGTTTTTT
TRBV7-8,.,TRBJ2-5,.,CASSLTHARETQYF,TGTGCCAGCAGCTTAACACACGCCCGGGAGACCCAGTACTTC
TRBV10-1,once,TRBJ2-7,.,CASSETVGGSYYEQYF,TGCGCCAGCAGTGAGACGGTGGGAGGATCATACTACGAGCAGTACTTC
TRBV5-1,.,TRBJ1-1,.,CASSLGWMNTEAFF,TGCGCCAGCAGCTTGGGCTGGATGAACACTGAAGCTTTCTTT
TRBV5-1,.,TRBJ2-4,TRBD2,CASSQLTSGSGRDIQYF,TGCGCCAGCAGCCAGTTGACTAGCGGGTCCGGGAGGGACATTCAGTACTTC
TRBV7-8,.,TRBJ2-7,TRBD2,CASSLVSPSGGADEQYF,TGTGCCAGCAGCTTAGTGTCGCCCAGCGGGGGGGCCGACGAGCAGTACTTC
TRBV7-3,.,TRBJ2-3,TRBD2,CASRLLAASTDTQYF,TGTGCCAGCAGGTTACTAGCGGCTAGCACAGATACGCAGTATTTT
TRBV15,.,TRBJ2-1,.,CATSRGLGGYNEQFF,TGTGCCACCAGCAGGGGGTTGGGGGGTTACAATGAGCAGTTCTTC
TRBV15,.,TRBJ2-1,.,CATSRDLGRTTSEQFF,TGTGCCACCAGCAGAGATTTGGGACGGACCACGAGTGAGCAGTTCTTC
TRBV9,.,TRBJ1-6,.,CASSVSNGANSPLHF,TGTGCCAGCAGCGTATCGAACGGGGCAAATTCACCCCTCCACTTT
TRBV7-8,.,TRBJ2-3,TRBD2,CASSLQAGGTDTQYF,TGTGCCAGCAGCTTACAGGCGGGGGGCACAGATACGCAGTATTTT
TRBV19,.,TRBJ2-5,.,CASSISGGGETQYF,TGTGCCAGTAGTATATCCGGGGGAGGAGAGACCCAGTACTTC
TRBV7-2,few,TRBJ2-7,TRBD2,CASSPKTSGTYEQYF,TGTGCCAGCAGCCCTAAGACTAGCGGAACCTACGAGCAGTACTTC
TRBV5-3,.,TRBJ2-7,.,CARRYIPYEQYF,TGTGCCAGAAGATACATCCCCTACGAGCAGTACTTC
TRBV5-1,.,TRBJ2-3,.,CASSLAGPRGDTQYF,TGCGCCAGCAGCTTGGCTGGACCCAGAGGAGATACGCAGTATTTT
TRBV19,.,TRBJ2-7,.,CASSINHKTSYEQYF,TGTGCCAGTAGTATAAACCATAAGACCTCCTACGAGCAGTACTTC
TRBV7-6,.,TRBJ2-3,.,CASSLGGGSSTDTQYF,TGTGCCAGCAGCTTAGGCGGAGGATCTAGCACAGATACGCAGTATTTT
TRBV5-8,.,TRBJ1-1,TRBD1,CASSGDRGFVGAFF,TGTGCCAGCAGCGGGGACAGGGGGTTTGTCGGAGCTTTCTTT
TRBV6-5,few,TRBJ2-1,.,CASSYYGEWFF,TGTGCCAGCAGTTACTACGGGGAATGGTTCTTC
TRBV18,.,TRBJ2-1,.,CASQRGNEQFF,TGTGCCAGCCAACGAGGGAATGAGCAGTTCTTC
TRBV2,.,TRBJ1-5,.,CASSSLGFQPQHF,TGTGCCAGCAGTTCCTTAGGTTTTCAGCCCCAGCATTTT
TRBV7-2,.,TRBJ1-4,TRBD1,CASSGGTDEKLFF,TGTGCCAGCAGCGGGGGGACAGACGAAAAACTGTTTTTT
TRBV7-2,.,TRBJ2-2,.,CASSSDTGELFF,TGTGCCAGCAGCTCGGACACCGGGGAGCTGTTTTTT
TRBV12-5,.,TRBJ1-5,TRBD1,CASGQGTGRNQPQHF,TGTGCTAGTGGTCAAGGGACAGGTCGGAATCAGCCCCAGCATTTT
TRBV5-1,.,TRBJ2-5,TRBD2,CASSLSGGRQETQYF,TGTGCCAGCAGCTTAAGCGGGGGCCGTCAAGAGACCCAGTACTTC
TRBV11-3,.,TRBJ1-4,.,CASSKQQLFNEKLFF,TGTGCCAGCAGCAAACAACAGCTATTTAATGAAAAACTGTTTTTT
TRBV6-5,.,TRBJ2-7,TRBD2,CASSLTSGGSYEQYF,TGTGCCAGCAGTCTCACTAGCGGGGGTTCCTACGAGCAGTACTTC
TRBV30,once,TRBJ2-7,.,CAWSWSENSYEQYF,TGTGCCTGGAGTTGGAGCGAGAACTCCTACGAGCAGTACTTC
TRBV6-1,once,TRBJ1-1,TRBD1,CASYPGGWVTEAFF,TGTGCCAGCTACCCAGGGGGGTGGGTCACTGAAGCTTTCTTT
TRBV7-9,.,TRBJ2-1,.,CASSLEQLYNEQFF,TGTGCCAGCAGCTTAGAACAGCTTTACAATGAGCAGTTCTTC
TRBV6-6,.,TRBJ2-6,.,CASTPISGANVLTF,TGTGCCAGCACCCCCATCTCTGGGGCCAACGTCCTGACTTTC
TRBV19,.,TRBJ1-2,TRBD1,CASSRNNQGARIGYTF,TGTGCCAGTAGTAGAAACAATCAGGGGGCCCGAATTGGCTACACCTTC
TRBV11-3,.,TRBJ1-2,.,CASSPTDRPQINYGYTF,TGTGCCAGCAGCCCGACCGACAGGCCCCAAATTAACTATGGCTACACCTTC
TRBV9,.,TRBJ2-7,TRBD2,CASSIGTSGTDYEQYF,TGTGCCAGCAGCATAGGGACTAGCGGGACCGATTACGAGCAGTACTTC
TRBV2,.,TRBJ1-1,.,CASRREGGSGEAFF,TGTGCCAGCAGGAGGGAAGGCGGTTCGGGTGAAGCTTTCTTT
TRBV6-1,.,TRBJ1-2,.,CASSLYPDGGYTF,TGTGCCAGCAGTCTCTACCCCGATGGGGGCTACACCTTC
TRBV27,.,TRBJ2-2,.,CASSRRDTFTGELFF,TGTGCCAGCAGCCGTCGGGACACTTTCACCGGGGAGCTGTTTTTT
TRBV30,once,TRBJ2-7,.,CAWGLYEQYF,TGTGCCTGGGGCCTTTACGAGCAGTACTTC
TRBV20-1,medium-sized,TRBJ1-1,.,CSARDSTEAFF,TGCAGTGCTAGAGACTCCACTGAAGCTTTCTTT
TRBV29-1,.,TRBJ2-7,.,CSVGDDTYEQYF,TGCAGCGTAGGAGACGATACCTACGAGCAGTACTTC
TRBV5-1,.,TRBJ2-5,.,CASSLVQETQYF,TGCGCCAGCAGCTTGGTTCAAGAGACCCAGTACTTC
TRBV25-1,.,TRBJ2-7,.,CASSGNSGDYTYEQYF,TGTGCCAGCAGTGGAAACTCAGGGGACTACACCTACGAGCAGTACTTC
TRBV2,.,TRBJ1-1,.,CASRGYRAENTEAFF,TGTGCCAGCAGAGGTTACAGGGCGGAGAACACTGAAGCTTTCTTT
TRBV1,.,TRBJ2-3,.,CTSSQGRGRTDTQYF,TGCACCAGCAGCCAAGGGCGGGGGCGAACAGATACGCAGTATTTT
TRBV10-3,.,TRBJ1-5,.,CAISPSAGGSNQPQHF,TGTGCCATCAGCCCGAGCGCGGGTGGAAGCAATCAGCCCCAGCATTTT